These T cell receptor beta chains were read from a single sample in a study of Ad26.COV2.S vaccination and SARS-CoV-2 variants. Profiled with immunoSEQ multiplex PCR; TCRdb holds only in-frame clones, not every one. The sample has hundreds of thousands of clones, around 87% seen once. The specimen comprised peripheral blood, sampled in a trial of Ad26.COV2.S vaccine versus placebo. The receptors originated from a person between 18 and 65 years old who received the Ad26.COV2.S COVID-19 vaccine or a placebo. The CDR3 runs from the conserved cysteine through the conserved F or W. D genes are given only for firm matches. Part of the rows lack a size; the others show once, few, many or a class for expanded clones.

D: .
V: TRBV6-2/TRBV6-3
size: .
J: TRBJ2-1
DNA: TGTGCCAGCAGTTACATTAGTTACAATGAGCAGTTCTTC
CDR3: CASSYISYNEQFF

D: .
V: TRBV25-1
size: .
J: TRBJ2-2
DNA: TGTGCCAGCAGTGCCAGGACACCGAACACCGGGGAGCTGTTTTTT
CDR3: CASSARTPNTGELFF

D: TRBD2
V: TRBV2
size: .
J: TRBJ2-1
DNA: TGTGCCAGCAGTGCTAGCGGGGTTTACAATGAGCAGTTCTTC
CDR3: CASSASGVYNEQFF

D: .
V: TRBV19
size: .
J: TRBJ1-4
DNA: TGTGCCAGTAGTTTGTACAGTACTCTAATTAATGAAAAACTGTTTTTT
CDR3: CASSLYSTLINEKLFF

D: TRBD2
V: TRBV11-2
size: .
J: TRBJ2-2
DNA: TGTGCCAGCAGCTTAGACGGGGGGTTCGCCGCCGGGGAGCTGTTTTTT
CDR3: CASSLDGGFAAGELFF

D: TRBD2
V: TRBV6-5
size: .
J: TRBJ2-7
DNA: TGTGCCAGCAGTTCTAGCGGGAGGGCCCCCTACGAGCAGTACTTC
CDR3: CASSSSGRAPYEQYF

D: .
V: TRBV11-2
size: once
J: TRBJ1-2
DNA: TGTGCCAGCAGCTCCCTCTCGGGGTCTGGCTACACCTTC
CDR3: CASSSLSGSGYTF

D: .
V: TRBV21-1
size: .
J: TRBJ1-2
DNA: TGTGCCAGCAGCTATCGGGACAGGGTTTATGGCTACACCTTC
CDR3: CASSYRDRVYGYTF

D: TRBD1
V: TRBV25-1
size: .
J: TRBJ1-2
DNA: TGTGCCAGCAGTGGCCCCCCCCTGACAGGGGGCGAAAGCTACACCTTC
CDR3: CASSGPPLTGGESYTF

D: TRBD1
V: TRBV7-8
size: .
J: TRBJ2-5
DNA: TGTGCCAGCAGCGGGGGACAGCTCCAAGAGACCCAGTACTTC
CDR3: CASSGGQLQETQYF

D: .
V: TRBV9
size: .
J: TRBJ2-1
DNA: TGTGCCAGCAGCGCCCGGGACTTAGGTGAGCAGTTCTTC
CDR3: CASSARDLGEQFF

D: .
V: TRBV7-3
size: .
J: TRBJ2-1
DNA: TGTGCCAGCAGCTTAGGCGGCACCTACAATGAGCAGTTCTTC
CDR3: CASSLGGTYNEQFF